This is a list of T cell receptor beta chains from one sample in a study of blood T cell repertoires in COVID-19. TCRdb's copy holds only in-frame clones and misses some; the assay was immunoSEQ multiplex PCR. The data contain some 26,000 clones, approximately 72% of them singletons. The material sequenced was peripheral blood. Source of these receptors: a woman of 80 years or more with acute or convalescent COVID-19. The CDR3 runs from the conserved cysteine through the conserved F or W. A D gene is named only where the DNA matches it firmly. Only part of the rows carry a size: once, few, many, or a class if the clone is expanded.

.	TRBV3-1/TRBV3-2	TRBD2	TRBJ2-1	CASSRSGKYNEQFF	TGTGCCAGCAGTCGGAGCGGGAAGTACAATGAGCAGTTCTTC
.	TRBV18	.	TRBJ1-5	CASSPVSGASNQPQHF	TGTGCCAGCTCACCAGTTTCAGGGGCGAGCAATCAGCCCCAGCATTTT
.	TRBV5-4	TRBD1	TRBJ1-1	CASSFDREPNTEAFF	TGTGCCAGCAGCTTCGACAGGGAGCCGAACACTGAAGCTTTCTTT
.	TRBV5-4	.	TRBJ2-3	CASSYRDSNTDTQYF	TGTGCCAGCAGCTACCGGGACTCGAACACAGATACGCAGTATTTT
once	TRBV7-9	TRBD1	TRBJ1-1	CASSFRTSGTGDTEAFF	TGTGCCAGCAGCTTCCGAACCTCCGGGACAGGGGACACTGAAGCTTTCTTT
.	TRBV5-1	TRBD2	TRBJ2-7	CASSRGGGDNLEQYF	TGCGCCAGCAGCCGTGGCGGGGGGGACAACCTCGAGCAGTACTTC
.	TRBV11-2	.	TRBJ1-4	CASSFKGDPTNEKLFF	TGTGCCAGCAGCTTTAAGGGAGACCCAACTAATGAAAAACTGTTTTTT
.	TRBV3-1/TRBV3-2	.	TRBJ2-5	CASSPAGIQETQYF	TGTGCCAGCAGCCCAGCCGGGATCCAAGAGACCCAGTACTTC
.	TRBV2	.	TRBJ1-6	CASSVSVGETYNSPLHF	TGTGCCAGCAGTGTCTCGGTAGGGGAAACCTATAATTCACCCCTCCACTTT
few	TRBV28	TRBD1	TRBJ1-1	CASPPPTGLNTEAFF	TGTGCCAGCCCCCCCCCGACAGGGTTGAACACTGAAGCTTTCTTT
once	TRBV7-2	.	TRBJ2-5	CASSQRQAQFGETQYF	TGTGCCAGCAGCCAAAGACAGGCACAATTTGGGGAGACCCAGTACTTC
.	TRBV19	TRBD2	TRBJ2-7	CASSIVAGGYEQYF	TGTGCCAGTAGTATAGTAGCGGGGGGCTACGAGCAGTACTTC
.	TRBV29-1	TRBD1	TRBJ2-3	CSVVGTGDSTDTQYF	TGCAGCGTTGTGGGGACAGGGGATAGCACAGATACGCAGTATTTT
.	TRBV6-6	TRBD1	TRBJ1-2	CASSYDGQGAGGYTF	TGTGCCAGCAGTTACGATGGACAGGGGGCAGGTGGCTACACCTTC
.	TRBV30	TRBD1	TRBJ2-3	CAWSVTGGSTDTQYF	TGTGCCTGGAGTGTGACAGGGGGAAGCACAGATACGCAGTATTTT
many	TRBV10-3	TRBD2	TRBJ2-1	CAISASGTSGYNEQFF	TGTGCCATCAGTGCCTCCGGGACTAGCGGTTACAATGAGCAGTTCTTC
.	TRBV7-2	.	TRBJ2-7	CASSGGVGGWALSYEQYF	TGTGCCAGCAGCGGAGGAGTGGGCGGGTGGGCGCTCTCCTACGAGCAGTACTTC
.	TRBV12-3/TRBV12-4	TRBD1	TRBJ1-6	CASRQGNSPLHF	TGTGCCAGCCGACAGGGAAACTCACCCCTCCACTTT
few	TRBV7-8	.	TRBJ2-2	CASSSRSSGNTGELFF	TGTGCCAGCAGCTCCAGGAGCTCGGGAAACACCGGGGAGCTGTTTTTT
.	TRBV19	TRBD1	TRBJ2-7	CASSSIGRDRKSYEQYF	TGTGCCAGTAGTTCCATCGGCCGGGACAGAAAATCCTACGAGCAGTACTTC
few	TRBV5-6	.	TRBJ1-1	CASSLYAQGAEAFF	TGTGCCAGCAGCTTATACGCACAGGGCGCTGAAGCTTTCTTT
.	TRBV3-1/TRBV3-2	.	TRBJ1-1	CASSQVVGSAEAFF	TGTGCCAGCAGCCAAGTAGTGGGGAGCGCTGAAGCTTTCTTT
.	TRBV7-8	.	TRBJ2-3	CASSPTFASTDTQYF	TGTGCCAGCAGCCCTACGTTCGCTAGCACAGATACGCAGTATTTT
few	TRBV7-9	.	TRBJ2-2	CASSSSNTGELFF	TGTGCCAGTTCTAGCTCGAACACCGGGGAGCTGTTTTTT
once	TRBV19	.	TRBJ1-5	CASTGQTNQPQHF	TGTGCCAGTACCGGACAAACTAATCAGCCCCAGCATTTT
.	TRBV18	TRBD2	TRBJ2-5	CASSPRAAGPQETQYF	TGTGCCAGCTCACCAAGGGCAGCGGGACCCCAAGAGACCCAGTACTTC
.	TRBV7-3	TRBD1	TRBJ1-1	CASSLRDRGTTEAFF	TGTGCCAGCAGCTTAAGGGACAGGGGGACCACTGAAGCTTTCTTT
.	TRBV2	.	TRBJ1-4	CASRREYEKLFF	TGTGCCAGCAGGAGGGAATATGAAAAACTGTTTTTT
.	TRBV10-3	.	TRBJ2-7	CAISDRTASYEQYF	TGTGCCATCAGTGACAGGACAGCTTCCTACGAGCAGTACTTC
.	TRBV2	TRBD2	TRBJ2-7	CASSELSGSQYF	TGTGCCAGCAGTGAGCTTAGCGGGAGTCAGTACTTC
.	TRBV5-1	TRBD2	TRBJ2-1	CASRASGDYNEQFF	TGCGCCAGCAGGGCTAGCGGGGATTACAATGAGCAGTTCTTC
.	TRBV7-9	TRBD1	TRBJ2-7	CASSLGMGQGVYEQYF	TGTGCCAGCAGCTTAGGGATGGGACAGGGGGTCTACGAGCAGTACTTC
few	TRBV19	.	TRBJ1-2	CASSPAGTYGYTF	TGTGCCAGTAGCCCCGCGGGCACTTATGGCTACACCTTC
.	TRBV5-1	.	TRBJ2-5	CASSREGETQYF	TGCGCCAGCAGCCGGGAAGGAGAGACCCAGTACTTC
.	TRBV2	.	TRBJ1-2	CASSLDRFSNYGYTF	TGTGCCAGCAGTCTTGACAGGTTTAGTAACTATGGCTACACCTTC
once	TRBV2	TRBD1	TRBJ1-6	CASRGQSSYNSPLHF	TGTGCCAGCAGGGGACAGAGCTCCTATAATTCACCCCTCCACTTT
.	TRBV5-1	.	TRBJ1-2	CASSLNEGSVYGYTF	TGCGCCAGCAGCTTAAACGAAGGGAGCGTCTATGGCTACACCTTC
few	TRBV21-1	.	TRBJ2-1	CASRPSKGRGYNEQFF	TGTGCCAGCCGCCCCAGTAAGGGAAGGGGTTACAATGAGCAGTTCTTC
.	TRBV7-2	TRBD2	TRBJ2-3	CASSPRTSGAITDTQYF	TGTGCCAGCAGCCCCCGGACTAGCGGCGCTATCACAGATACGCAGTATTTT
.	TRBV28	TRBD1	TRBJ1-4	CASSWDRVTGEKLFF	TGTGCCAGCAGTTGGGACAGGGTGACTGGGGAAAAACTGTTTTTT
.	TRBV28	.	TRBJ2-1	CASSYTSSGGKQFF	TGTGCCAGCAGCTACACTTCGTCCGGGGGTAAGCAGTTCTTC
.	TRBV2	.	TRBJ1-1	CASSVEGNTEAFF	TGTGCCAGCAGTGTAGAGGGGAACACTGAAGCTTTCTTT
.	TRBV2	TRBD2	TRBJ2-7	CASSGLANGGAFSEQYF	TGTGCCAGCAGTGGTTTGGCGAACGGGGGGGCTTTTAGCGAGCAGTACTTC
few	TRBV5-4	.	TRBJ2-6	CASSLPRSGANVLTF	TGTGCCAGCAGCTTGCCCCGCTCTGGGGCCAACGTCCTGACTTTC
.	TRBV19	.	TRBJ1-2	CASSTEGLLIGYTF	TGTGCCAGTAGTACGGAGGGACTGTTGATAGGCTACACCTTC
.	TRBV5-1	TRBD2	TRBJ2-3	CASSLEGGTSGGSTDTQYF	TGCGCCAGCAGCCTGGAGGGCGGGACTAGCGGGGGTTCGACAGATACGCAGTATTTT
.	TRBV7-9	.	TRBJ1-4	CASSLVGSEKLFF	TGTGCCAGCAGCTTAGTTGGGAGTGAAAAACTGTTTTTT
.	TRBV4-3	.	TRBJ2-7	CASSQALVYEQYF	TGCGCCAGCAGCCAAGCTCTAGTCTACGAGCAGTACTTC
few	TRBV24-1	TRBD1	TRBJ1-1	CATSDSGQGTTEAFF	TGTGCCACCAGTGATTCTGGACAGGGAACCACTGAAGCTTTCTTT
.	TRBV7-2	.	TRBJ1-1	CASSLDRFGNTEAFF	TGTGCCAGCAGCTTAGATCGGTTCGGGAACACTGAAGCTTTCTTT
.	TRBV28	.	TRBJ1-5	CASSLNWGQGSNQPQHF	TGTGCCAGCAGTTTAAACTGGGGGCAGGGTAGCAATCAGCCCCAGCATTTT